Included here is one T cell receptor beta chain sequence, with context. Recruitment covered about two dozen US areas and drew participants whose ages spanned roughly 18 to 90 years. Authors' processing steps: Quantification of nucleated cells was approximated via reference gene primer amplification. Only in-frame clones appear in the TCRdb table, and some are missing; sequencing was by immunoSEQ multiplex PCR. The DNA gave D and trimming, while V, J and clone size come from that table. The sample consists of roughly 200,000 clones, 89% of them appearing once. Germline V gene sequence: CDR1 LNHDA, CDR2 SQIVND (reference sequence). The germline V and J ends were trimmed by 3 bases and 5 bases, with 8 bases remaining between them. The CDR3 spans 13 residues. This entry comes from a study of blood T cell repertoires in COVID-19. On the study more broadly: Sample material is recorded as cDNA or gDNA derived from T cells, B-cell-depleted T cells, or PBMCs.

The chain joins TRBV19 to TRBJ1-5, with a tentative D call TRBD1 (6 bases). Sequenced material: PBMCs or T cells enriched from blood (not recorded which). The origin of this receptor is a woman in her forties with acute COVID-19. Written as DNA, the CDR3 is TGTGCCAGTAGTATCAACAGGGATCAGCCCCAGCATTTT. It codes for CASSINRDQPQHF. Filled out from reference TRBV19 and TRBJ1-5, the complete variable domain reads DGGITQSPKYLFRKEGQNVTLSCEQNLNHDAMYWYRQDPGQGLRLIYYSQIVNDFQKGDIAEGYSVSREKKESFPLTVTSAQKNPTAFYLCASSINRDQPQHFGDGTRLSIL.